The 6 T cell receptor beta chains below come from one sample, sequenced in a study of cytomegalovirus exposure and HLA in healthy donors. With 60 Vbeta and 13 Jbeta primers, the PCR was carried out. This table comes from immunoSEQ multiplex PCR, and its TCRdb copy is limited to in-frame clones, with some not included. The sample carries about 180,000 clones, over 65% recorded once. The sequenced sample was PBMCs. Source of these receptors: a man younger than 35 in good health and CMV-seronegative.

This chain joins TRBV30 and TRBJ1-1; the D is unclear. CDR1 and CDR2 (germline): GTSNPN, SVGIG (reference sequence). Trimming stripped 2 bases from V and 0 bases from J, with 7 bases between. The CDR3 loop spans 13 amino acids. Written as DNA, the CDR3 is TGTGCCTGGAGTCCCCTCCTGAACACTGAAGCTTTCTTT. Translated, it gives CAWSPLLNTEAFF.

The gene calls are TRBV11-3 and TRBJ2-1, with 8 bases that match TRBD2. Germline CDR1 SGHNT, CDR2 YENEEA. With 1 base clipped from V and 4 bases from J, the junction kept 6 bases outside the gene matches. This CDR3 has 16 residues. The CDR3: CASSLALLAAYNEQFF. For the CDR3, the DNA is TGTGCCAGCAGCTTAGCCCTACTAGCGGCTTACAATGAGCAGTTCTTC.

The chain employs TRBV30 and TRBJ2-7; D is perhaps TRBD1 (6 bases). V lost 5 bases, J lost 3 bases, and 11 bases lay in between. Germline V gene data show CDR1 as GTSNPN and CDR2 as SVGIG (reference sequence). The CDR3 is 12 residues long. CDR3 DNA: TGTGCCTGGGGACAGTTTTACTACGAGCAGTACTTC. This encodes CAWGQFYYEQYF.

The chain recombines TRBV6-5 with TRBJ1-2, with D maybe TRBD1 (5 bases). The V gene lost 5 bases and the J gene lost 2 bases, with 15 bases spanning the gap. Germline V gene data show CDR1 as MNHEY and CDR2 as SVGAGI. This CDR3 has 15 residues. CDR3 amino acids: CASSAGWGGNYGYTF. CDR3 in DNA: TGTGCCAGCAGTGCCGGCTGGGGGGGGAACTATGGCTACACCTTC.

The genes are TRBV7-9 and TRBJ2-3; weak D call: TRBD2 (6 bases). V lost 2 bases and J 2 bases, leaving 20 bases between the germline ends. From germline, CDR1 is SEHNR and CDR2 FQNEAQ (reference sequence). The CDR3 spans 18 residues. The CDR3 region has the DNA TGTGCCAGCAGCTTATTCTTTGGCTTAGCGGACTACACAGATACGCAGTATTTT. This translates into CASSLFFGLADYTDTQYF. Supplemented by reference TRBV7-9 and TRBJ2-3, the full variable domain reads DTGVSQNPRHKITKRGQNVTFRCDPISEHNRLYWYRQTLGQGPEFLTYFQNEAQLEKSRLLSDRFSAERPKGSFSTLEIQRTEQGDSAMYLCASSLFFGLADYTDTQYFGPGTRLTVL.

This clone was picked up a small number of times. The chain links TRBV30 to TRBJ1-1; 7 nucleotides align to TRBD1. This CDR3 spans 11 amino acids. V shed 5 bases and J 8 bases; nucleotides not matched to a gene: 5. Germline V lookup: CDR1 GTSNPN, CDR2 SVGIG (reference sequence). DNA for the CDR3: TGTGCCTGGGACAGGGTTGGGGAAGCTTTCTTT. This sequence encodes CAWDRVGEAFF.